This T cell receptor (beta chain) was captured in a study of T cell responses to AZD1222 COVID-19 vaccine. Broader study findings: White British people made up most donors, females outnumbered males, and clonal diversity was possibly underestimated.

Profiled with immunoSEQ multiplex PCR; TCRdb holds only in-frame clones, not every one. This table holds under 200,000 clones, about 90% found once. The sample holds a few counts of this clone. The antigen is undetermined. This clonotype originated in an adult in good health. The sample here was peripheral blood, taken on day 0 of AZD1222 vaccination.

In nucleotides, the CDR3 is TGTGCCAGCAGCCTTCGTTTAACAGGGTCTAGCGGCTACACCTTC. Translated, it gives CASSLRLTGSSGYTF. The V call is TRBV5-8, the J call TRBJ1-2, with D perhaps matching TRBD1 (6 bases). Germline assignment: CDR1 SGHTS and CDR2 YDEGEE. Trimming pared 4 bases from V and 8 bases from J, leaving 21 bases between. The CDR3 spans 15 residues.